Only a few counts were recorded for the clone carrying this T cell receptor beta chain. V lost 0 bases, J lost 5 bases, and 12 bases lay in between. CDR1 and CDR2 (germline): SGHNT, YYREEE (reference sequence). The CDR3 extends over 14 amino acids. The data derive from a study of CD8+CD57+ T cells in acquired aplastic anemia. Genomic DNA served as template for TCR beta VDJ and CDR3 profiling. TCRdb reanalysed the reads using MiXCR and keeps one entry per CDR3 protein. The sample lists some 220,000 distinct CDR3 sequences, 34% seen once, with 1.1% in the top ten. Sequenced material: sorted CD4+, CD8+, or CD8+CD57+ T cells (not recorded which) from PBMCs. This rearrangement joins TRBV5-4 to TRBJ2-7, with D perhaps being TRBD1 or TRBD2 (6 bases each). The sequence was obtained from a human donor in good health, serving as a control. The CDR3 sequence is CASSLGGAIDEQYF. CDR3 DNA sequence: TGTGCCAGCAGCTTGGGGGGGGCCATAGACGAGCAGTACTTC. The entire variable domain, with the rest obtained from reference TRBV5-4 and TRBJ2-7, is as follows: ETGVTQSPTHLIKTRGQQVTLRCSSQSGHNTVSWYQQALGQGPQFIFQYYREEENGRGNFPPRFSGLQFPNYSSELNVNALELDDSALYLCASSLGGAIDEQYFGPGTRLTVT.